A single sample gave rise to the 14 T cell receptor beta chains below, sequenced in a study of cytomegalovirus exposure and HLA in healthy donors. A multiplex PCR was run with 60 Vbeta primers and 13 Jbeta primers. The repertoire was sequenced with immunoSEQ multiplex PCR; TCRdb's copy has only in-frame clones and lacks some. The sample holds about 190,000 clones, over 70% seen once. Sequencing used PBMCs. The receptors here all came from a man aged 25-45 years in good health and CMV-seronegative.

CDR3 protein: CASSLPNRGNTEAFF. DNA of the CDR3: TGTGCCAGCAGTCTACCGAACAGGGGGAACACTGAAGCTTTCTTT. The rearrangement uses TRBV28 and TRBJ1-1; 7 bases agree with TRBD1. Germline-derived CDR1 and CDR2 are MDHEN and SYDVKM. The CDR3 contains 15 residues. V gave up 5 bases and J gave up 1 base; unmatched junction bases: 7.

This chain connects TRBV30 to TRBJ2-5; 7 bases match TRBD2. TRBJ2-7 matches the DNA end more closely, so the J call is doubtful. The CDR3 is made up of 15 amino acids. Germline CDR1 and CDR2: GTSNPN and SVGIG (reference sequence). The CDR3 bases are TGTGCCTGGAGTGTAACCCCGGGAGGACGCTACGAGCAGTACTTC. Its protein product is CAWSVTPGGRYEQYF.

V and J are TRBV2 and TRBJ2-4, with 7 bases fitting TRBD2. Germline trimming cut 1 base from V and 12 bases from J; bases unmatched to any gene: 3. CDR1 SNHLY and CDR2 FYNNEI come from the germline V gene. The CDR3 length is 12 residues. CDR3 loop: CASSEGREGQYF. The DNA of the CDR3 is TGTGCCAGCAGTGAAGGCAGGGAGGGTCAGTACTTC.

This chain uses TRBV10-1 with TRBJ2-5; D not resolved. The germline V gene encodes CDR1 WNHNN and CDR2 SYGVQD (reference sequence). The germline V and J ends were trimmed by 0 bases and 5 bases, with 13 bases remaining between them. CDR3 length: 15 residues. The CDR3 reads CASSESMRIGETQYF. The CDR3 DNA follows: TGCGCCAGCAGTGAGTCGATGAGAATTGGTGAGACCCAGTACTTC.

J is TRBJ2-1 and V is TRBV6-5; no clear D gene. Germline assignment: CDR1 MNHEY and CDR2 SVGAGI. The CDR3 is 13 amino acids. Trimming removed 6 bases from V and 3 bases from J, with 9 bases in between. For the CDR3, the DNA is TGTGCCAGCAGAATTGCGAACTACAATGAGCAGTTCTTC. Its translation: CASRIANYNEQFF.

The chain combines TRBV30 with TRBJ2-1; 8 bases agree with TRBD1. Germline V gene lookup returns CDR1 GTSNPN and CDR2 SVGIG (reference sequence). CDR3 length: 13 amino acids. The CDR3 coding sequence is TGTGCTGGACCCGGGACAGGTGGAAATGAGCAGTTCTTC. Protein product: CAGPGTGGNEQFF.

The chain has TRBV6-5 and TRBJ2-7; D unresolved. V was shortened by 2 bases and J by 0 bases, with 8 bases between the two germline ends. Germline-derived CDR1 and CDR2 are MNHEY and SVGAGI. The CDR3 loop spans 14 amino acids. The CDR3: CASSYGQISYEQYF. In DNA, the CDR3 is TGTGCCAGCAGTTACGGGCAGATCTCCTACGAGCAGTACTTC.

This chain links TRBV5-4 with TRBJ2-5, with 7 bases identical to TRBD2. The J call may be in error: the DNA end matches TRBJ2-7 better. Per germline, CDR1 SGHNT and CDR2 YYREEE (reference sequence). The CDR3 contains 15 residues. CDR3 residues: CASSLITGGGAEQYF. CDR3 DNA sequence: TGTGCCAGCAGCTTGATTACAGGCGGGGGAGCCGAGCAGTACTTC.

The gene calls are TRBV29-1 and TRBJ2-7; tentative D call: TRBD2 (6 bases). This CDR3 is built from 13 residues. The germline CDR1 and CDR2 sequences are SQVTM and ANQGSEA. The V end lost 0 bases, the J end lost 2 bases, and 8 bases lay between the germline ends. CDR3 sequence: CSVEEGEAYEQYF. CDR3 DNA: TGCAGCGTTGAAGAGGGGGAGGCCTACGAGCAGTACTTC.

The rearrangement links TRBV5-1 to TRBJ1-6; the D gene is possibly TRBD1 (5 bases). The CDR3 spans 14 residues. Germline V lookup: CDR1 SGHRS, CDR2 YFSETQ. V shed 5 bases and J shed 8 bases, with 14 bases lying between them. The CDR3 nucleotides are TGCGCCAGCAGTCGAGAAAGGGGTTATTCACCCCTCCACTTT. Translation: CASSRERGYSPLHF.

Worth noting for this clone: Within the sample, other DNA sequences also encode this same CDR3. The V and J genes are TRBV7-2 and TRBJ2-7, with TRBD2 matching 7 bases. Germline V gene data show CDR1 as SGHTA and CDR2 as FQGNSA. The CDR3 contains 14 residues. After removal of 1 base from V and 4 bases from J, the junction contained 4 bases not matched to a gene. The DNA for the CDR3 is TGTGCCAGCAGCTTAGGGGGGGGACCTTACGAGCAGTACTTC. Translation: CASSLGGGPYEQYF.

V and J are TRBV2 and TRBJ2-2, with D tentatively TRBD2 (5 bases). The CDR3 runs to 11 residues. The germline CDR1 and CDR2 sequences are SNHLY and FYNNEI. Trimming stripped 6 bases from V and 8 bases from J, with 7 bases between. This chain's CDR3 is CASRRVGELFF. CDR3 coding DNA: TGTGCCAGCAGGCGGGTGGGGGAGCTGTTTTTT.

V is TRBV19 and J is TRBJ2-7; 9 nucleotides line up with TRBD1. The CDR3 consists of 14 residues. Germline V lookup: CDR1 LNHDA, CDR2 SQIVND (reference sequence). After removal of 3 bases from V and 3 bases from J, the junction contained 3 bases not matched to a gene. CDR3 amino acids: CASSIYRGHYEQYF. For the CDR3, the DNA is TGTGCCAGTAGTATCTACAGGGGGCACTACGAGCAGTACTTC.

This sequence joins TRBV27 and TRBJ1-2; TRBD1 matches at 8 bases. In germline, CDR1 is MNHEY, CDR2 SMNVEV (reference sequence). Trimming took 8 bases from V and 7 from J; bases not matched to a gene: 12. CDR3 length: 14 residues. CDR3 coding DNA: TGTGCCAGCGGACGCGACAGGGGCTGGGGTGGCTACACCTTC. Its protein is CASGRDRGWGGYTF.